Detailed here is one T cell receptor (beta chain). As yet, its antigen is unknown. PCR was performed using 60 Vbeta and 13 Jbeta primers. The protocol was immunoSEQ multiplex PCR, while the TCRdb copy is restricted to in-frame clones and leaves out a portion. The data contain approximately 190,000 clones, over 65% of them singletons. This sample is part of a study of cytomegalovirus exposure and HLA in healthy donors. Study information: Of all 400 or so donors who were genotyped, 75% to 90% belonged to the Caucasian-associated ancestry cluster. Study-wide points: Some V segments, including TRBV6-2 and TRBV6-3, were excluded as indistinguishable. When presence/absence was analysed, sequencing depth was taken to be roughly uniform across donors.

Each donor's status was that of a healthy bone marrow donor. CDR3 size: 13 residues. With 2 bases removed from V and 7 bases from J, the gap between germline ends came to 9 bases. Germline assignment: CDR1 SEHNR and CDR2 FQNEAQ (reference sequence). The chain employs TRBV7-9 and TRBJ1-5; no reliable D call. What was sequenced was PBMCs. This TCR was sampled from a man aged 35 to 55 in good health and CMV-seropositive. The CDR3 spells CASSLRDNQPQHF. The CDR3 nucleotides are TGTGCCAGCAGCTTACGGGATAACCAGCCCCAGCATTTT.